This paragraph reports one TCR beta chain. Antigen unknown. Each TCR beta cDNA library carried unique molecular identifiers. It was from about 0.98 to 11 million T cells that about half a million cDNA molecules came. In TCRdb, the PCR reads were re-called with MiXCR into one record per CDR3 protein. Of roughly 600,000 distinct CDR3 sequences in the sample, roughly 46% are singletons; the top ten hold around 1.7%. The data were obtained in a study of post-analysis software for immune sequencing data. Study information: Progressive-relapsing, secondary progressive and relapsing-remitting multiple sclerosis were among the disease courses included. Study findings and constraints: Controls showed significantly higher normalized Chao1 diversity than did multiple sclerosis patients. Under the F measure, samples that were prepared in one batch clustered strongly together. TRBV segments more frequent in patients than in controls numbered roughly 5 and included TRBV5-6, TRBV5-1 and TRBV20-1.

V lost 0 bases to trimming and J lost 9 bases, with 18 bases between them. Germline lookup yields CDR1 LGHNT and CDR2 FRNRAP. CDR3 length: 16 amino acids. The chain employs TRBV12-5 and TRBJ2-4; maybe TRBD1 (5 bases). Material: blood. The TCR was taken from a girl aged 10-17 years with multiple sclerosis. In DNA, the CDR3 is TGTGCTAGTGGTTTGGTACTCATAGCAGGGAAGGGCATTCAGTACTTC. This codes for CASGLVLIAGKGIQYF.